These 3 T cell receptor beta chains came from one sample sequenced in a study of T cell repertoires in cytomegalovirus infection. These receptors lack a known antigen. TCRdb itself ran the reads through MiXCR, one entry per CDR3 protein. The table records around 99,000 distinct CDR3 sequences, around 28% of them present only once. Sequenced material: CD8+ T cells from cultured PBMCs, taken from culture after CMV antigen stimulation. These receptors originate from a human donor in good health (CMV status not recorded). Some clones in this sample may be carry-over from other donors' samples.

The sample holds a few counts of this clonotype. The genes are TRBV11-2 and TRBJ2-5; the match to TRBD1 covers 7 bases. V gave up 0 bases and J gave up 4 bases; unmatched junction bases: 11. The CDR3 consists of 17 residues. Per germline, CDR1 SGHAT and CDR2 FQNNGV. The DNA of the CDR3 is TGTGCCAGCAGCTTAGATCTCTCCGGGACAGTTTCAGAGACCCAGTACTTC. Protein product: CASSLDLSGTVSETQYF.

This clonotype was observed a handful of times. This chain joins TRBV7-9 and TRBJ1-1; D is perhaps TRBD1 (5 bases). The V and J ends lost 7 bases and 6 bases respectively, with 15 bases between them. The CDR3 is 13 residues long. Per the germline V gene, CDR1 is SEHNR and CDR2 is FQNEAQ (reference sequence). CDR3 sequence reads: CASIFVGGSEAFF. The CDR3 bases are TGTGCCAGCATTTTCGTGGGGGGGTCTGAAGCTTTCTTT.

The chain is built from TRBV27 and TRBJ2-7; the D gene is possibly TRBD1 (5 bases). The V gene lost 4 bases and the J gene lost 2 bases, with 9 bases spanning the gap. The CDR3 runs 13 residues. CDR1 MNHEY and CDR2 SMNVEV come from the germline V gene (reference sequence). The CDR3 DNA reads TGTGCCAGCAGTTCAGGGTATCCCTACGAGCAGTACTTC. Residues: CASSSGYPYEQYF.